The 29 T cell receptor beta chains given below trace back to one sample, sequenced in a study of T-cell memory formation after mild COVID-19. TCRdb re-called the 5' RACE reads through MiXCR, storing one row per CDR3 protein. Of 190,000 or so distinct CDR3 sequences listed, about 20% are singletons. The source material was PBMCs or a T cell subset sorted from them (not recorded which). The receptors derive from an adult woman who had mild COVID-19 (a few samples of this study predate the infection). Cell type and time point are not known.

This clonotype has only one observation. The CDR3 loop reads CASSQDTNYGYTF. CDR3 DNA: TGCGCCAGCAGCCAAGATACCAACTATGGCTACACCTTC. The gene calls are TRBV4-3 and TRBJ1-2; the D is unclear. V gave up 0 bases and J gave up 2 bases, with 4 bases separating them. The CDR3 contains 13 residues. Germline V gene data show CDR1 as LGHNA and CDR2 as YSLEER.

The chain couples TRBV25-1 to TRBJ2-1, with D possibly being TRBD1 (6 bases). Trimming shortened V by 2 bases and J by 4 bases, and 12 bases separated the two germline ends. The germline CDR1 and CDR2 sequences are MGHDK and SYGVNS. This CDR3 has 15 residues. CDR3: CASSEGGLHYNEQFF. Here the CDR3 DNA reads TGTGCCAGCAGTGAAGGGGGCCTCCATTACAATGAGCAGTTCTTC.

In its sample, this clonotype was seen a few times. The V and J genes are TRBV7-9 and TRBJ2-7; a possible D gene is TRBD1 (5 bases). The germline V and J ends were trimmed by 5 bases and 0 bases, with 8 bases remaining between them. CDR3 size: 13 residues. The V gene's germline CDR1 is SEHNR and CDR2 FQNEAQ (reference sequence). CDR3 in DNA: TGTGCCAGCAGCCAACAGGACTCCTACGAGCAGTACTTC. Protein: CASSQQDSYEQYF.

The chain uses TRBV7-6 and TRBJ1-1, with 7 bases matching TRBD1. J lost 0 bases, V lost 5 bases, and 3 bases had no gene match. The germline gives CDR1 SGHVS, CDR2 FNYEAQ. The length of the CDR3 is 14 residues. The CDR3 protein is CASSPGGLNTEAFF. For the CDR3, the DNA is TGTGCCAGCAGCCCAGGGGGTTTGAACACTGAAGCTTTCTTT.

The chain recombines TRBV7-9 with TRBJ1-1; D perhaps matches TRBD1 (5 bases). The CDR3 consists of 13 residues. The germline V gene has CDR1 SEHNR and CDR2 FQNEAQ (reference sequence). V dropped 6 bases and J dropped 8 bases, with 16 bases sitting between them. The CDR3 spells CASSPQGPAEAFF. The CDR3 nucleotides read TGTGCCAGCAGTCCCCAGGGCCCGGCCGAAGCTTTCTTT. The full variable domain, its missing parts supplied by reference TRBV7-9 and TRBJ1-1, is DTGVSQNPRHKITKRGQNVTFRCDPISEHNRLYWYRQTLGQGPEFLTYFQNEAQLEKSRLLSDRFSAERPKGSFSTLEIQRTEQGDSAMYLCASSPQGPAEAFFGQGTRLTVV.

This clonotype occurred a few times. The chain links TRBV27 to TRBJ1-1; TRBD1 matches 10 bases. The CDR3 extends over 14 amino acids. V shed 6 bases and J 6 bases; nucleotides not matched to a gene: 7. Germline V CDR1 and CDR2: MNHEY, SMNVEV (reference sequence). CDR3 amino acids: CASRSGTGAPEAFF. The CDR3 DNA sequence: TGTGCCAGCAGATCCGGGACAGGGGCGCCTGAAGCTTTCTTT.

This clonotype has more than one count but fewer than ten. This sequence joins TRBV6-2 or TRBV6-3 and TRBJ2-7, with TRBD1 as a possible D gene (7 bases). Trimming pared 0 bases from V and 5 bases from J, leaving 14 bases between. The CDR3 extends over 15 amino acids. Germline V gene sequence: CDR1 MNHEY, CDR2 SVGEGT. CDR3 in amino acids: CASSYSQGEVDEQYF. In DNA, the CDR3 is TGTGCCAGCAGTTACTCGCAGGGGGAGGTGGACGAGCAGTACTTC.

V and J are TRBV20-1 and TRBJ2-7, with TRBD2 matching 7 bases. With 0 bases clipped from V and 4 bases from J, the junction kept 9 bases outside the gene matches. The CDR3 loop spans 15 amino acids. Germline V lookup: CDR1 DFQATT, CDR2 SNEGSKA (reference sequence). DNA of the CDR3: TGCAGTGCTAGAGATCTGGAAGGGAGGGAGTACGAGCAGTACTTC. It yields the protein CSARDLEGREYEQYF.

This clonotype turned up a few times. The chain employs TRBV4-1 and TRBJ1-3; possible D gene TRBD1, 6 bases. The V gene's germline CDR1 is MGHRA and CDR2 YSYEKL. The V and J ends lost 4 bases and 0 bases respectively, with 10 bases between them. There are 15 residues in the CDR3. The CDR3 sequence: CASSPTGPSGNTIYF. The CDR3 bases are TGCGCCAGCAGCCCCACAGGGCCCTCTGGAAACACCATATATTTT.

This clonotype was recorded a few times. The chain's CDR3 is CASSSISGNDEQFF. Here the CDR3 DNA reads TGTGCCAGCAGCAGTATTAGCGGGAACGATGAGCAGTTCTTC. V and J are TRBV6-5 and TRBJ2-1; 8 nucleotides match TRBD2. This CDR3 contains 14 residues. V lost 6 bases to trimming and J lost 8 bases; unmatched junction nucleotides: 9. The V gene's germline CDR1 is MNHEY and CDR2 SVGAGI.

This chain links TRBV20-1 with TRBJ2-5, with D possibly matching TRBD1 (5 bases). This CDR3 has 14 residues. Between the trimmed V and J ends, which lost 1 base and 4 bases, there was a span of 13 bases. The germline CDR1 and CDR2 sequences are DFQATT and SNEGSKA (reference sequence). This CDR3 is CSARGGHLGETQYF. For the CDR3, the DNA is TGCAGTGCTAGAGGTGGACATTTGGGAGAGACCCAGTACTTC.

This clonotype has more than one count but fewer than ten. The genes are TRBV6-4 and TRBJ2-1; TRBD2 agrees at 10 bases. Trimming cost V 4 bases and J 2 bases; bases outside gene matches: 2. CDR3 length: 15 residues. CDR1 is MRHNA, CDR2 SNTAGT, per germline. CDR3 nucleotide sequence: TGTGCCAGCAGTGGGACTAGCGGAACCTACAATGAGCAGTTCTTC. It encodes CASSGTSGTYNEQFF.

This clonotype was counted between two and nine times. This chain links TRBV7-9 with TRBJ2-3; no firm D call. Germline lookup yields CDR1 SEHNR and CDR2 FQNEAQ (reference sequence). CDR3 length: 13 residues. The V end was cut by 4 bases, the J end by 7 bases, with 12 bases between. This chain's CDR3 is CASSSEVWNTQYF. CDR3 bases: TGTGCCAGCAGCTCCGAGGTGTGGAATACGCAGTATTTT.

CDR3: CASSLYSGGSNNEQFF. The CDR3, as DNA: TGCGCCAGCAGCTTGTATTCAGGGGGCAGTAACAATGAGCAGTTCTTC. The rearrangement joins TRBV5-1 to TRBJ2-1; TRBD1 agrees at 8 bases. V shed 1 base, J shed 5 bases, and the junction held 8 bases outside the gene matches. Germline CDR1 reads SGHRS; CDR2 reads YFSETQ. There are 16 residues in the CDR3. Using reference TRBV5-1 and TRBJ2-1 for the parts outside the CDR3, the full variable domain is KAGVTQTPRYLIKTRGQQVTLSCSPISGHRSVSWYQQTPGQGLQFLFEYFSETQRNKGNFPGRFSGRQFSNSRSEMNVSTLELGDSALYLCASSLYSGGSNNEQFFGPGTRLTVL.

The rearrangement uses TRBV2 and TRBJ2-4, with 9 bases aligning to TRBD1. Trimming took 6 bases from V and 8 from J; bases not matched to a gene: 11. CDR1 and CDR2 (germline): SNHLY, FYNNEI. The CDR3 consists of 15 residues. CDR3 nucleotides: TGTGCCAGCAGGGACAGGGGCCCCCTCCGTCACATTCAGTACTTC. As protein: CASRDRGPLRHIQYF.

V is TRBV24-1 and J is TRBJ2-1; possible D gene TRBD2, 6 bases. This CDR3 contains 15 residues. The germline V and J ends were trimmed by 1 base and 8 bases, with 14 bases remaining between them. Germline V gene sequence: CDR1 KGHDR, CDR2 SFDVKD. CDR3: CATSDLEGLRDEQFF. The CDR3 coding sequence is TGTGCCACCAGTGATTTAGAGGGACTCCGCGATGAGCAGTTCTTC.

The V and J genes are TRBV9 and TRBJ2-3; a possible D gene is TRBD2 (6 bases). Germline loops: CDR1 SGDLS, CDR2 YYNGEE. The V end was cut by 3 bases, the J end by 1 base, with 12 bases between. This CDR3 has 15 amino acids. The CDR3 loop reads CASSAEGLGTDTQYF. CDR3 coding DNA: TGTGCCAGCAGCGCGGAGGGCCTTGGCACAGATACGCAGTATTTT.

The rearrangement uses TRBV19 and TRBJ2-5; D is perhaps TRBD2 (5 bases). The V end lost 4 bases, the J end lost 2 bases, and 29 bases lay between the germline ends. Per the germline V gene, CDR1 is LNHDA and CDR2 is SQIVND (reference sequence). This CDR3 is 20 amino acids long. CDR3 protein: CASSTSGLKIGVALQETQYF. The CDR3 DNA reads TGTGCCAGTAGTACATCAGGACTCAAGATTGGAGTGGCCCTACAAGAGACCCAGTACTTC.

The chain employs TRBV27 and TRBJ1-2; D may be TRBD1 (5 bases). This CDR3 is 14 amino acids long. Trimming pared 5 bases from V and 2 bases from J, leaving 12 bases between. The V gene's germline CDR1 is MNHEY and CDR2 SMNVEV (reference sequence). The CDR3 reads CASSPRAGNYGYTF. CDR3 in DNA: TGTGCCAGCAGTCCCAGGGCAGGGAACTATGGCTACACCTTC.

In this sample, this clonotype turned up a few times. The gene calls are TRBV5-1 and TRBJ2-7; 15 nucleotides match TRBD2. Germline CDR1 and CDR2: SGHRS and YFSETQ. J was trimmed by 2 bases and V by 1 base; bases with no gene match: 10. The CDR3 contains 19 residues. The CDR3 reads CASSLFRTSGRVDPYEQYF. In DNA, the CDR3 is TGCGCCAGCAGCTTGTTTCGGACTAGCGGGAGGGTTGATCCCTACGAGCAGTACTTC.

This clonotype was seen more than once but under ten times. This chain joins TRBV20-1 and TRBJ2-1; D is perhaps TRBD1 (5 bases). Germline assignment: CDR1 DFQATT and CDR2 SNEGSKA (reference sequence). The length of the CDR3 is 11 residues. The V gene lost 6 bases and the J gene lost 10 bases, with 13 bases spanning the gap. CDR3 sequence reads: CSAPKGSEQFF. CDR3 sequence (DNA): TGCAGTGCGCCTAAGGGGTCAGAGCAGTTCTTC.

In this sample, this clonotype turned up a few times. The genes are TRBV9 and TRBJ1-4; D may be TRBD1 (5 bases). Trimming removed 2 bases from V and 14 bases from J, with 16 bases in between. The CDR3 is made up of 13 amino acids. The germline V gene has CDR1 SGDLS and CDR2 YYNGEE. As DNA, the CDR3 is TGTGCCAGCAGCGTGGGGGACGCCCCGACTCTGTTTTTT. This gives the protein CASSVGDAPTLFF.

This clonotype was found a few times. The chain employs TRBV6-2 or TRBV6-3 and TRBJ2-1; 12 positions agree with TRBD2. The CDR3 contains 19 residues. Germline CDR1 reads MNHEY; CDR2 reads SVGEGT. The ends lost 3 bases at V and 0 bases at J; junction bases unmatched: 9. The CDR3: CASSYFGLAGPSSYNEQFF. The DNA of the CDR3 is TGTGCCAGCAGTTATTTTGGACTAGCGGGACCGAGCTCCTACAATGAGCAGTTCTTC.

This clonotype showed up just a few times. The CDR3 nucleotides read TGTGCCAGCAGCTCTGGGACTAGCGGGACCTACAATGAGCAGTTCTTC. Amino acids: CASSSGTSGTYNEQFF. The rearrangement uses TRBV7-6 and TRBJ2-1; 13 bases agree with TRBD2. The CDR3 length is 16 residues. J lost 2 bases, V lost 4 bases, and 2 bases had no gene match. Germline-derived CDR1 and CDR2 are SGHVS and FNYEAQ.

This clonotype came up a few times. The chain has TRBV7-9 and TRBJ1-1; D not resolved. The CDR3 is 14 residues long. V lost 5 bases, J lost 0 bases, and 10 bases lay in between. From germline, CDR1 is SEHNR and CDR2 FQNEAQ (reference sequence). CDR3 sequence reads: CASSPRGVNTEAFF. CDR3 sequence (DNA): TGTGCCAGCAGCCCCCGGGGAGTGAACACTGAAGCTTTCTTT.

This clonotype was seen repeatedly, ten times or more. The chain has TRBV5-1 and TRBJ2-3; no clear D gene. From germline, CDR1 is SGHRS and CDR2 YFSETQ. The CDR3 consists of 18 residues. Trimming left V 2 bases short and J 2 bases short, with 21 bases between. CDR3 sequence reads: CASSFSPSLQVITDTQYF. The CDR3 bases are TGCGCCAGCAGCTTTTCCCCCTCCCTTCAGGTAATCACAGATACGCAGTATTTT.

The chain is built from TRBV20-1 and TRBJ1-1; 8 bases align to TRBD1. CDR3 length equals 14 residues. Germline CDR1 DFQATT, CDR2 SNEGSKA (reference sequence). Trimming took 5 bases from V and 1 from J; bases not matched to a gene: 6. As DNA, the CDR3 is TGCAGTGCTCTCTGGACAGGGTGGAACACTGAAGCTTTCTTT. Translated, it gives CSALWTGWNTEAFF.

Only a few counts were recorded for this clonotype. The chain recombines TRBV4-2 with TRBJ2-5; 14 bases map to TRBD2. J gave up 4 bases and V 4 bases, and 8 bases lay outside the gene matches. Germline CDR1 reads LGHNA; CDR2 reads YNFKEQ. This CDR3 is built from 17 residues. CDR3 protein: CASSLPWGLAGAETQYF. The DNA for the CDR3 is TGTGCCAGCAGCCTACCATGGGGACTAGCGGGAGCAGAGACCCAGTACTTC.

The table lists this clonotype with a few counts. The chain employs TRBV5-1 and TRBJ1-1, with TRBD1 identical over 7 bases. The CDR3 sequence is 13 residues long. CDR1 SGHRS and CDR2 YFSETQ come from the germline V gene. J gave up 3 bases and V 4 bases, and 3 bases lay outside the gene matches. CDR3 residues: CASSETGYTEAFF. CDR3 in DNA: TGCGCCAGCAGCGAGACAGGGTACACTGAAGCTTTCTTT.